This TCR beta chain was identified during a study of T cell responses to AZD1222 COVID-19 vaccine. Method: immunoSEQ multiplex PCR; TCRdb's copy keeps in-frame clones and lacks some. The sample has approximately 100,000 clones, 85% to 90% seen once. CDR1 is MGHRA and CDR2 is YSYEKL in the germline V gene. The CDR3 runs 16 residues. The ends were cut back, 5 bases at V and 5 bases at J, with 18 bases in the middle. The sequence was collected from an adult in good health. The rearrangement uses TRBV4-1 and TRBJ2-2; D ambiguous. Sequencing was performed on peripheral blood, taken on day 0 of AZD1222 vaccination. The CDR3 region is CASSSSQNHRTGELFF. The DNA for the CDR3 is TGCGCCAGCAGCTCAAGCCAAAATCACCGGACCGGGGAGCTGTTTTTT.